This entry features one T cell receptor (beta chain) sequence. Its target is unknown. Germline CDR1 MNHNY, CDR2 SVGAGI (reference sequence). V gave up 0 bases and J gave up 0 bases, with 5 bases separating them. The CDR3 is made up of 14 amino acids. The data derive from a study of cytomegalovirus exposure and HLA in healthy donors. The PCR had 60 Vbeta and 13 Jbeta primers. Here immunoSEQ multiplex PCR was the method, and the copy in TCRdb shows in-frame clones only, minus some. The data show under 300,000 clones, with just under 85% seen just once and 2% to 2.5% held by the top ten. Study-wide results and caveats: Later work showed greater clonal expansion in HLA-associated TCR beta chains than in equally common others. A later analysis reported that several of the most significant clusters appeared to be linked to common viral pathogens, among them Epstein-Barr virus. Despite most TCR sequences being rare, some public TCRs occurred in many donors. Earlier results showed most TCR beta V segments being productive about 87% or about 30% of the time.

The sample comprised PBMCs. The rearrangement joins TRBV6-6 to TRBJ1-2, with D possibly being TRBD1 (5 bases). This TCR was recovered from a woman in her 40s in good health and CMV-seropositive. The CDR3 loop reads CASSYSGANYGYTF. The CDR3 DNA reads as TGTGCCAGCAGTTACTCAGGGGCTAACTATGGCTACACCTTC.